This TCR beta chain originates from a study of blood T cell repertoires in COVID-19. The overall study: COVID-19 samples collected from the United States, Italy and Spain covered acute and convalescent phases. PBMCs, B-cell-depleted T cells, or T cells were the source of the cDNA or gDNA that made up the material.

Profiling relied on immunoSEQ multiplex PCR, and the TCRdb table lists in-frame clones only, not all of them. Counted here are under 130,000 clones, approximately 62% occurring once; the ten biggest clones make up approximately 5.9%. V lost 3 bases and J 0 bases, leaving 7 bases between the germline ends. CDR1 DFQATT and CDR2 SNEGSKA come from the germline V gene (reference sequence). The CDR3 runs 13 residues. This TCR derives from a man aged 80 or over with acute or convalescent COVID-19. The chain recombines TRBV20-1 with TRBJ2-3; D is unclear. Sequencing was carried out using peripheral blood. The CDR3 bases are TGCAGTGCTAGTGTTCCTAGCACAGATACGCAGTATTTT. It encodes CSASVPSTDTQYF.